This T cell receptor beta chain was captured in a study of T cell clones after liver transplantation. Looking at the study overall: Post-transplant blood was tracked for graft-donor-reactive T cell clones identified in a pre-transplant mixed lymphocyte reaction. Until 12-24 months post-transplant, subjects got standard immunosuppression and no induction.

In regard to this clone: Its antigen is currently unknown.

This CDR3 has 14 residues. Germline V gives CDR1 MNHEY, CDR2 SVGAGI. Trimming took 11 bases from V and 6 from J, leaving 21 bases between them. Method: immunoSEQ multiplex PCR; TCRdb's copy keeps in-frame clones and lacks some. This table holds 35,000 to 45,000 clones, 70% to 90% found once. Study-wide findings and caveats: Compared with third party-reactive sequences, donor-reactive ones declined more, independent of withdrawal success. Circulating graft-donor-reactive CD4 TCRbeta sequences fell significantly post-transplant in 5 of 8 subjects.

The source is a human patient who received a liver transplant. The T cells may come from the graft donor. The chain uses TRBV6-5 and TRBJ2-3, with D perhaps matching TRBD2 (6 bases). Here the sequenced sample was CD4+ T cells from blood, taken 24 months after liver transplant. The CDR3 DNA reads as TGTGCCTCCAGTGGAGACGCGGGGTTTGATACGCAGTATTTT. As protein: CASSGDAGFDTQYF.